A single sample is the source of the 20 T cell receptor beta chains below, sequenced in a study of blood T cell repertoires in COVID-19. Repertoires were generated with immunoSEQ multiplex PCR, while TCRdb's copy carries only in-frame clones and drops some. This sample has some 99,000 clones, with 80% to 90% found just once. Sequencing was done on a sample of peripheral blood. The receptors shown here come from a human donor with COVID-19, enrolled during active disease. The donor label of this sample is uncertain.

This chain connects TRBV2 to TRBJ1-2, with D possibly being TRBD1 (5 bases). The CDR3 consists of 14 residues. The V gene's germline CDR1 is SNHLY and CDR2 FYNNEI. Trimming shortened V by 0 bases and J by 6 bases, and 11 bases separated the two germline ends. Written as DNA, the CDR3 is TGTGCCAGCAGTGAAGCGCTGGGAGGGGATGGCTACACCTTC. Its translation is CASSEALGGDGYTF.

This clone was counted only a few times. This sequence joins TRBV7-2 and TRBJ1-2; the D gene is possibly TRBD1 (5 bases). In germline, CDR1 is SGHTA, CDR2 FQGNSA. V shed 1 base and J shed 7 bases, with 7 bases lying between them. CDR3 length equals 12 residues. CDR3 bases: TGTGCCAGCAGCTTAGATAGGGGTGGCTACACCTTC. Its translation is CASSLDRGGYTF.

The chain couples TRBV7-9 to TRBJ1-2, with D possibly being TRBD1 (6 bases). Germline-derived CDR1 and CDR2 are SEHNR and FQNEAQ (reference sequence). V was trimmed by 5 bases and J by 2 bases, leaving 12 bases between them. This CDR3 region has 14 residues. The CDR3 region has the DNA TGTGCCAGCAGCCTAGTTGACAGGAACTATGGCTACACCTTC. Translation: CASSLVDRNYGYTF.

The chain carries TRBV5-1 and TRBJ2-1, with TRBD1 identical over 12 bases. Germline lookup yields CDR1 SGHRS and CDR2 YFSETQ. The CDR3 has 17 residues. The J segment lost 9 bases and the V segment lost 2 bases, leaving 12 bases of the junction unmatched. The CDR3 DNA reads TGCGCCAGCAGCTTCTTTTCATGGGACAGGGGGCTGATTGAGCAGTTCTTC. Amino acids: CASSFFSWDRGLIEQFF.

The chain couples TRBV19 to TRBJ1-2, with 10 bases lining up with TRBD1. The CDR3 length is 14 residues. Losses at the gene ends were 3 bases for V and 4 bases for J; bases not matched to a gene: 2. Germline CDR1 reads LNHDA; CDR2 reads SQIVND (reference sequence). CDR3 sequence (DNA): TGTGCCAGTAGTATGGACAGGGGGATCTATGGCTACACCTTC. This sequence encodes CASSMDRGIYGYTF.

The V and J genes are TRBV29-1 and TRBJ1-5, with a tentative D call TRBD1 (5 bases). Trimming took off 5 bases at V and 3 bases at J, with 14 bases between the two ends. Germline CDR1 SQVTM, CDR2 ANQGSEA. The CDR3 has 14 amino acids. The DNA for the CDR3 is TGCAGCGTTTTCCTGACAGACTCCAATCAGCCCCAGCATTTT. Protein sequence: CSVFLTDSNQPQHF.

This clone has just one count. In DNA form, the CDR3 reads TGTGCCAGCAGCCCCCTCCCCGGCGGTGATACGCAGTATTTT. It translates to CASSPLPGGDTQYF. The rearrangement links TRBV7-3 to TRBJ2-3; D is unresolved. The V gene's germline CDR1 is SGHTA and CDR2 FQGTGA. The CDR3 spans 14 residues. V was pared by 5 bases and J by 6 bases, with 15 bases between. The whole variable domain, remainder taken from reference TRBV7-3 and TRBJ2-3, is GAGVSQTPSNKVTEKGKYVELRCDPISGHTALYWYRQSLGQGPEFLIYFQGTGAADDSGLPNDRFFAVRPEGSVSTLKIQRTERGDSAVYLCASSPLPGGDTQYFGPGTRLTVL.

V and J are TRBV2 and TRBJ1-6; 7 bases map to TRBD1. V shed 3 bases and J 9 bases; nucleotides not matched to a gene: 2. This CDR3 comprises 13 residues. From germline, CDR1 is SNHLY and CDR2 FYNNEI. CDR3 sequence reads: CASSENRGSPLHF. CDR3 bases: TGTGCCAGCAGTGAGAACAGGGGTTCACCCCTCCACTTT. The whole variable domain, remainder taken from reference TRBV2 and TRBJ1-6, is EPEVTQTPSHQVTQMGQEVILRCVPISNHLYFYWYRQILGQKVEFLVSFYNNEISEKSEIFDDQFSVERPDGSNFTLKIRSTKLEDSAMYFCASSENRGSPLHFGNGTRLTVT.

The chain carries TRBV6-1 and TRBJ1-2, with D hard to call. Germline V gene sequence: CDR1 MNHNS, CDR2 SASEGT. Trimming pared 0 bases from V and 7 bases from J, leaving 12 bases between. CDR3 size: 14 residues. For the CDR3, the DNA is TGTGCCAGCAGTGAAGCGCTTACCGGGAGTGGCTACACCTTC. Translation gives CASSEALTGSGYTF.

The rearrangement links TRBV24-1 to TRBJ2-3; weak D call: TRBD1 (6 bases). V dropped 1 base and J dropped 0 bases, with 10 bases sitting between them. The CDR3 is 16 residues long. Germline CDR1 KGHDR, CDR2 SFDVKD. The CDR3 DNA is TGTGCCACCAGTGATTTCCCCGGACAGAGCACAGATACGCAGTATTTT. Protein sequence: CATSDFPGQSTDTQYF.

The chain carries TRBV6-1 and TRBJ1-5, with 9 bases identical to TRBD1. V lost 3 bases, J lost 5 bases, and 5 bases stayed unmatched. The CDR3 covers 15 residues. Germline-derived CDR1 and CDR2 are MNHNS and SASEGT. Written as DNA, the CDR3 is TGTGCCAGCAGTGACCTGGGACAGGGATATCAGCCCCAGCATTTT. It codes for CASSDLGQGYQPQHF.

This clone was detected only once. The chain joins TRBV24-1 to TRBJ1-1, with TRBD1 matching 8 bases. V trimming: 7 bases; J trimming: 8 bases; junction bases outside the gene matches: 5. Germline values: CDR1 KGHDR, CDR2 SFDVKD. CDR3 length equals 12 residues. CDR3 amino acids: CATSNGQGEAFF. The CDR3 region has the DNA TGTGCCACCAGCAATGGACAGGGAGAAGCTTTCTTT.

The chain recombines TRBV19 with TRBJ1-2; 7 nucleotides line up with TRBD1. The junction had 7 bases not matched to a gene; V was cut back by 6 bases and J by 6 bases. The CDR3 totals 13 residues. CDR1 is LNHDA, CDR2 SQIVND, per germline (reference sequence). The DNA of the CDR3 is TGTGCCAGTAGATCCGGACAGGTTCATGGCTACACCTTC. As protein: CASRSGQVHGYTF.

This clone has a single count. The V and J genes are TRBV7-9 and TRBJ2-3; 9 nucleotides align to TRBD2. The CDR3 spans 15 residues. Germline assignment: CDR1 SEHNR and CDR2 FQNEAQ (reference sequence). V lost 4 bases, J lost 2 bases, and 4 bases stayed unmatched. CDR3 DNA: TGTGCCAGCAGCTCTCGGACTAGCGACACAGATACGCAGTATTTT. It is translated as CASSSRTSDTDTQYF. The full variable domain, in which reference TRBV7-9 and TRBJ2-3 provide the parts outside the CDR3, is DTGVSQNPRHKITKRGQNVTFRCDPISEHNRLYWYRQTLGQGPEFLTYFQNEAQLEKSRLLSDRFSAERPKGSFSTLEIQRTEQGDSAMYLCASSSRTSDTDTQYFGPGTRLTVL.

This clone was seen a single time. The V call is TRBV4-3, the J call TRBJ2-3, with 12 nucleotides matching TRBD2. V lost 4 bases and J lost 6; bases outside the gene matches: 8. Germline CDR1 reads LGHNA; CDR2 reads YSLEER. This CDR3 spans 16 amino acids. CDR3: CASSLLTSGRLDTQYF. The CDR3 DNA reads as TGCGCCAGCAGCCTCTTGACTAGCGGGAGATTGGATACGCAGTATTTT.

The chain combines TRBV5-1 with TRBJ2-7; maybe TRBD2 (6 bases). Germline CDR1 is SGHRS and CDR2 is YFSETQ. The V gene lost 5 bases and the J gene lost 0 bases, with 18 bases spanning the gap. CDR3 length equals 16 residues. The DNA for the CDR3 is TGCGCCAGCAGGGGGGGAGTGGACGGCTCCTCCTACGAGCAGTACTTC. Residues: CASRGGVDGSSYEQYF.

V and J are TRBV11-3 and TRBJ1-1; a weak D match, TRBD1 (6 bases). In germline, CDR1 is SGHNT, CDR2 YENEEA. The CDR3 is 13 residues long. V lost 0 bases to trimming and J lost 8 bases, with 10 bases between them. CDR3 in amino acids: CASSLDPGTEAFF. DNA of the CDR3: TGTGCCAGCAGCTTAGATCCCGGGACAGAAGCTTTCTTT.

V usage is TRBV10-3 and J usage is TRBJ1-2, with 7 bases fitting TRBD1. Germline loops: CDR1 ENHRY, CDR2 SYGVKD. With V trimmed by 1 base and J by 6 bases, 14 bases remained unmatched. The CDR3 loop spans 17 amino acids. The CDR3 here is CAISEYFSDREGNGYTF. The DNA for the CDR3 is TGTGCCATCAGTGAGTATTTCTCCGACAGGGAAGGAAATGGCTACACCTTC.

The chain uses TRBV5-1 and TRBJ2-5, with D possibly matching TRBD1 (6 bases). The CDR3 covers 15 residues. Trimming cost V 3 bases and J 4 bases, with 16 bases left between them. Germline assignment: CDR1 SGHRS and CDR2 YFSETQ. This chain's CDR3 is CASSSNHRDAETQYF. The CDR3 DNA reads TGCGCCAGCAGCTCGAACCACAGGGACGCAGAGACCCAGTACTTC. The full variable domain, completed using reference TRBV5-1 and TRBJ2-5, is KAGVTQTPRYLIKTRGQQVTLSCSPISGHRSVSWYQQTPGQGLQFLFEYFSETQRNKGNFPGRFSGRQFSNSRSEMNVSTLELGDSALYLCASSSNHRDAETQYFGPGTRLLVL.

A remark on this clone: The sample contains more than one DNA sequence encoding this CDR3. The genes are TRBV18 and TRBJ1-1; D gene uncertain. The V end was cut by 3 bases, the J end by 5 bases, with 7 bases between. The CDR3 contains 12 residues. Germline values: CDR1 KGHSH, CDR2 LQKENI. CDR3 loop: CASSPGQTEAFF. The CDR3 bases are TGTGCCAGCTCACCGGGCCAGACTGAAGCTTTCTTT.